What follows describes a single TCR beta chain. The antigen remains unidentified. The study drew the donors from its roughly 120-subject validation cohort, separate from the approximately 690-subject first cohort. In germline, CDR1 is GTSNPN, CDR2 SVGIG (reference sequence). The germline V and J ends were trimmed by 4 bases and 0 bases, with 11 bases remaining between them. The CDR3 extends over 14 amino acids. These data are taken from a study of cytomegalovirus exposure and HLA in healthy donors. For the study at large: The 500 to 850 first-cohort repertoires and the approximately 110 validation repertoires shared the same platform, a later analysis reported.

Study-wide points: That first-cohort TCR clusters tended to co-occur in the 95 to 150 validation repertoires was found in a later analysis. Reports credit the classifier with highly specific, highly sensitive diagnosis of cytomegalovirus status.

Assay: immunoSEQ multiplex PCR; the TCRdb copy retains only in-frame clones and omits some. The sample lists 150,000 to 250,000 clones, 80% to 85% seen once, with over 0.95% in the top ten. Sequencing input: PBMCs. The chain recombines TRBV30 with TRBJ2-3; D gene ambiguous. The source is a woman in her twenties or thirties in good health and CMV-seronegative. The CDR3 loop is CAWTYLASTDTQYF. CDR3 coding DNA: TGTGCCTGGACCTACTTAGCCAGCACAGATACGCAGTATTTT.